A single sample gave rise to the 18 T cell receptor beta chains below, sequenced in a study of shared clonotypes between healthy human individuals. Profiling relied on immunoSEQ multiplex PCR, and the TCRdb table lists in-frame clones only, not all of them. The sample includes millions of clones, roughly 94% of them seen just once. The specimen sequenced was naive CD4+ T cells sorted from blood. Stated subset: CD45RA+ positively selected. The receptors were gathered from a man younger than 35 in good health.

The rearrangement links TRBV28 to TRBJ2-3; D unclear. Trimming took 5 bases from V and 0 from J, leaving 6 bases between them. The CDR3 runs to 13 residues. Germline CDR1 MDHEN, CDR2 SYDVKM. The DNA of the CDR3 is TGTGCCAGCAGTGGATCTAGCACAGATACGCAGTATTTT. Its translation: CASSGSSTDTQYF.

The V gene is TRBV7-9, the J gene TRBJ1-2, with D unclear. The germline V and J ends were trimmed by 0 bases and 0 bases, with 11 bases remaining between them. This CDR3 has 16 amino acids. CDR1 SEHNR and CDR2 FQNEAQ come from the germline V gene (reference sequence). This CDR3 reads CASSLAGGKANYGYTF. Here the CDR3 DNA reads TGTGCCAGCAGCTTAGCGGGAGGGAAAGCTAACTATGGCTACACCTTC.

The rearrangement joins TRBV4-1 to TRBJ1-6, with D possibly being TRBD1 (5 bases). Germline V gene lookup returns CDR1 MGHRA and CDR2 YSYEKL. V was shortened by 0 bases and J by 0 bases, with 15 bases between the two germline ends. The CDR3 is 19 amino acids. The CDR3: CASSQEGHFKFSYNSPLHF. As DNA, the CDR3 is TGCGCCAGCAGCCAAGAGGGGCATTTTAAGTTCTCCTATAATTCACCCCTCCACTTT.

The V gene is TRBV7-9, the J gene TRBJ2-5; TRBD2 matches 9 bases. Germline V gene data show CDR1 as SEHNR and CDR2 as FQNEAQ (reference sequence). This CDR3 has 15 amino acids. V dropped 5 bases and J dropped 4; count of bases not matched to a gene: 8. CDR3 nucleotides: TGTGCCAGCAGCACAATAGCGGGAGTTAGAGAGACCCAGTACTTC. Translating gives CASSTIAGVRETQYF.

CDR3 nucleotides: TGTGCCAGGTCCGGCCGGGCTACCTCTGGAAACACCATATATTTT. This translates into CARSGRATSGNTIYF. The V gene is TRBV6-1, the J gene TRBJ1-3; D remains ambiguous. CDR1 and CDR2 (germline): MNHNS, SASEGT. The CDR3 runs 15 residues. Trimming stripped 9 bases from V and 0 bases from J, with 15 bases between.

Points on this clone: At the DNA level, this CDR3 is encoded by other sequences in the same sample as well. The CDR3 sequence: CASSQTGEQYF. In DNA form, the CDR3 reads TGTGCCAGCAGCCAGACAGGCGAGCAGTACTTC. The chain recombines TRBV6-5 with TRBJ2-7; possible D gene TRBD1, 6 bases. V lost 6 bases to trimming and J lost 6 bases, with 9 bases between them. Germline V CDR1 and CDR2: MNHEY, SVGAGI. The CDR3 is 11 amino acids.

This clone was detected only once. This chain joins TRBV10-1 and TRBJ2-5; D possibly matches TRBD1 or TRBD2 (5 bases each). The CDR3 extends over 14 amino acids. In germline, CDR1 is WNHNN, CDR2 SYGVQD (reference sequence). Trimming removed 3 bases at V and 5 bases at J, with 13 bases between. This CDR3 is CASSDREGMETQYF. CDR3 coding DNA: TGCGCCAGCAGTGATCGTGAGGGGATGGAGACCCAGTACTTC.

V and J are TRBV5-1 and TRBJ2-1; no clear D gene. The CDR3 runs to 16 residues. V lost 2 bases, J lost 1 base, and 13 bases lay in between. The germline V gene encodes CDR1 SGHRS and CDR2 YFSETQ. The CDR3 DNA is TGCGCCAGCAGCTTAGGCGGCCTAGGGTCCTACAATGAGCAGTTCTTC. It specifies CASSLGGLGSYNEQFF.

V usage is TRBV2 and J usage is TRBJ2-3; D is tentatively TRBD1 or TRBD2 (5 bases each). Germline CDR1 and CDR2: SNHLY and FYNNEI. Trimming took 6 bases from V and 2 from J, leaving 12 bases between them. This CDR3 comprises 14 residues. The chain's CDR3 is CASSRDLTTDTQYF. The CDR3, as DNA: TGTGCCAGCAGCCGGGACCTTACCACAGATACGCAGTATTTT.

The chain joins TRBV4-3 to TRBJ2-2, with D perhaps matching TRBD1 (6 bases). V was shortened by 0 bases and J by 6 bases, with 17 bases between the two germline ends. CDR3 length equals 17 residues. CDR1 and CDR2 from the germline V gene are LGHNA and YSLEER. The CDR3 nucleotides are TGCGCCAGCAGCCAAGATGTCCCAGGGGTGTTCGCCGGGGAGCTGTTTTTT. Translation: CASSQDVPGVFAGELFF.

CDR3 DNA: TGTGCCAGCAGAGCGAATGGGGTAGGGGATACGCAGTATTTT. Translation: CASRANGVGDTQYF. The rearrangement uses TRBV6-4 and TRBJ2-3, with D uncertain. The germline V gene has CDR1 MRHNA and CDR2 SNTAGT. This CDR3 has 14 amino acids. V lost 6 bases and J 6 bases, leaving 16 bases between the germline ends.

CDR3 in amino acids: CAWSVPKGQETQYF. The CDR3 DNA is TGTGCCTGGAGTGTCCCGAAGGGCCAAGAGACCCAGTACTTC. J is TRBJ2-5 and V is TRBV30; the D is unclear. V lost 0 bases and J 1 base, leaving 9 bases between the germline ends. Germline CDR1 reads GTSNPN; CDR2 reads SVGIG (reference sequence). The CDR3 is 14 residues long.

The gene calls are TRBV5-1 and TRBJ1-1; possible D gene TRBD1, 5 bases. The CDR3 spans 13 residues. Trimming removed 5 bases from V and 3 bases from J, with 11 bases in between. The germline CDR1 and CDR2 sequences are SGHRS and YFSETQ. The CDR3: CASSQQADTEAFF. As DNA, the CDR3 is TGCGCCAGCAGTCAACAGGCCGACACTGAAGCTTTCTTT.

CDR3 sequence: CATSRVTGGRTEAFF. The CDR3 nucleotides read TGTGCCACCAGCCGAGTGACAGGGGGCCGGACTGAAGCTTTCTTT. The rearrangement links TRBV15 to TRBJ1-1; TRBD1 matches at 10 bases. Germline V gives CDR1 LNHNV, CDR2 YYDKDF (reference sequence). The junction had 8 bases not matched to a gene; V was cut back by 5 bases and J by 5 bases. This CDR3 spans 15 amino acids.

This chain connects TRBV5-1 to TRBJ2-7; TRBD1 aligns across 7 bases. The germline CDR1 and CDR2 sequences are SGHRS and YFSETQ. The CDR3 has 14 residues. V lost 4 bases and J lost 7; bases outside the gene matches: 11. DNA of the CDR3: TGCGCCAGCAGCGCAGCCGGGACAGCCTGGGAGCAGTACTTC. It translates to CASSAAGTAWEQYF.

This clone was detected only once. The chain carries TRBV6-5 and TRBJ2-5; 9 nucleotides match TRBD2. This CDR3 contains 16 residues. Germline values: CDR1 MNHEY, CDR2 SVGAGI. The V segment lost 4 bases and the J segment 5 bases; nucleotides outside the gene matches: 11. The CDR3 nucleotides read TGTGCCAGCAGTTCCAAAACTAGCGGGCCGGTGGAGACCCAGTACTTC. Protein: CASSSKTSGPVETQYF.

V gene TRBV2 combines with J gene TRBJ2-4, with a tentative D call TRBD1 (5 bases). CDR1 SNHLY and CDR2 FYNNEI come from the germline V gene. Trimming removed 4 bases from V and 7 bases from J, with 8 bases in between. The CDR3 consists of 12 residues. Here the CDR3 reads CASSGTPNIQYF. CDR3 coding DNA: TGTGCCAGCAGTGGGACACCGAACATTCAGTACTTC.

V and J are TRBV5-1 and TRBJ1-3, with 7 nucleotides matching TRBD1. The CDR3 loop spans 16 amino acids. The V gene end was trimmed by 4 bases and the J gene end by 2 bases; junction bases not matched to a gene: 9. Germline CDR1 and CDR2: SGHRS and YFSETQ. The CDR3, as DNA: TGCGCCAGCAGCAGTGGGACAGATGTTACTGGAAACACCATATATTTT. As protein: CASSSGTDVTGNTIYF.